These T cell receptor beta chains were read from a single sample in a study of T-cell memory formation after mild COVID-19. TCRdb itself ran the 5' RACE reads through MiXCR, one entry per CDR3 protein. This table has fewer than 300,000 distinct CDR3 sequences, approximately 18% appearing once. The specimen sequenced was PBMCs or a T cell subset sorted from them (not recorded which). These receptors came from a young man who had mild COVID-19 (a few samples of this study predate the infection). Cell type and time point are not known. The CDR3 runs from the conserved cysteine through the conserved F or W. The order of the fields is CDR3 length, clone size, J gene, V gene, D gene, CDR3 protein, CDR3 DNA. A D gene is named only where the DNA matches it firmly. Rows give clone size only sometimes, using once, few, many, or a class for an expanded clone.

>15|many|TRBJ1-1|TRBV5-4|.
CASSFKSGGDTEAFF
TGTGCCAGCAGCTTCAAATCGGGGGGGGACACTGAAGCTTTCTTT
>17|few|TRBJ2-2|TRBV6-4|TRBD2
CASSDPGLAGITGELFF
TGTGCCAGCAGTGACCCAGGACTAGCGGGGATCACCGGGGAGCTGTTTTTT
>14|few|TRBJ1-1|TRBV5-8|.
CASSTDGGNTEAFF
TGTGCCAGCAGCACCGACGGGGGGAACACTGAAGCTTTCTTT
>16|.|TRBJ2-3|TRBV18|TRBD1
CASSPRDRGSPDTQYF
TGTGCCAGCTCGCCCCGGGACAGGGGGTCTCCAGATACGCAGTATTTT
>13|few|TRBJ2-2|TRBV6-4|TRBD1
CASRTGEIGELFF
TGTGCCAGCAGGACAGGGGAGATCGGGGAGCTGTTTTTT
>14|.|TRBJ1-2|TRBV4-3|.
CASSQGAGVDGYTF
TGCGCCAGCAGCCAAGGGGCAGGGGTTGATGGCTACACCTTC
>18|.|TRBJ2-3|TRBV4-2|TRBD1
CASSPLRDRGLLLDTQYF
TGTGCCAGCAGCCCCCTCCGGGACAGGGGTCTACTTTTGGATACGCAGTATTTT
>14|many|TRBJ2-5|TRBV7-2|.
CASSFSPGGETQYF
TGTGCCAGCAGCTTTTCCCCCGGCGGGGAGACCCAGTACTTC
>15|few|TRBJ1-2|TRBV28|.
CASSLAGALYQGYTF
TGTGCCAGCAGTTTGGCAGGGGCTCTCTACCAAGGCTACACCTTC
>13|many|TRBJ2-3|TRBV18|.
CASSPPGADTQYF
TGTGCCAGCTCTCCGCCAGGGGCAGATACGCAGTATTTT
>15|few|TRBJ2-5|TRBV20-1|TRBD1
CSARDHWDRAETQYF
TGCAGTGCTAGAGATCACTGGGACAGGGCGGAGACCCAGTACTTC
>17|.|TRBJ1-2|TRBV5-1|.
CASSLAGTLSFNYGYTF
TGCGCCAGCAGCTTGGCAGGGACCCTCTCATTTAACTATGGCTACACCTTC
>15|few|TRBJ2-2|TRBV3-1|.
CASSQGRQFTGELFF
TGTGCCAGCAGCCAAGGGAGACAGTTCACCGGGGAGCTGTTTTTT
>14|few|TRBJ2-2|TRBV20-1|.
CSARPGAVAGELFF
TGCAGTGCTAGACCGGGGGCCGTTGCCGGGGAGCTGTTTTTT
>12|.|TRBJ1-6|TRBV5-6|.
CASSWSNSPLHF
TGTGCCAGCAGCTGGAGTAATTCACCCCTCCACTTT
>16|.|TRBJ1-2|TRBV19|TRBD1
CASSTDRGLANYGYTF
TGTGCCAGTAGCACCGACAGGGGACTAGCTAACTATGGCTACACCTTC
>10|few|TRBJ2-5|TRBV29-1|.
CSTGEETQYF
TGCAGCACCGGGGAAGAGACCCAGTACTTC
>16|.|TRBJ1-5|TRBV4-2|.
CASSPHAGGRNQPQHF
TGTGCCAGCAGCCCGCACGCCGGGGGGCGAAACCAGCCCCAGCATTTT
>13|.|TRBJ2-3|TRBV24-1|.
CDTSDAGQDTQYF
TGTGACACCAGTGACGCAGGACAGGATACGCAGTATTTT
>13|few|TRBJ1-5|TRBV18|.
CASSQAAGQPQHF
TGTGCCAGCTCACAAGCGGCGGGTCAGCCCCAGCATTTT
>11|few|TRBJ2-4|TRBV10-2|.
CASSARNIQYF
TGCGCCAGCAGTGCTAGAAACATTCAGTACTTC
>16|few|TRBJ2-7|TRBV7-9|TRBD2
CASSPLAGAAPYEQYF
TGTGCCAGCAGCCCCCTAGCGGGGGCCGCCCCTTACGAGCAGTACTTC
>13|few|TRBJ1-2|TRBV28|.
CASGSPGSHGYTF
TGTGCCAGCGGATCGCCGGGCAGTCATGGCTACACCTTC
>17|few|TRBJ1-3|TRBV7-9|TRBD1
CASSVPTGHSGGNTIYF
TGTGCCAGCAGCGTTCCGACAGGGCACTCAGGTGGAAACACCATATATTTT
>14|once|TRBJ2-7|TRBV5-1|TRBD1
CASSLGGTGYEQYF
TGCGCCAGCAGCTTGGGGGGGACAGGTTACGAGCAGTACTTC
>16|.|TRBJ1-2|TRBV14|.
CASSQDRAGNGYGYTF
TGTGCCAGCAGCCAAGATCGGGCAGGGAATGGCTATGGCTACACCTTC